This passage covers 13 T cell receptor beta chains from one sample sequenced in a study of T cells after yellow fever vaccination (dated by TCRdb to between 2018 and 2021). Libraries were made using 5' RACE. Sequencer: Illumina NovaSeq 6000. TCRdb reran the public reads through fastp at Q25 and MiXCR, keeping productive beta chains. Identical CDR3 protein sequences are pooled into one entry, listed with their most common genes and DNA. Within this sample are 85,000 to 100,000 distinct CDR3 sequences, with 4.5% to 6% of them counted one time only. The ten most abundant clones make up 35% to 50% of the sample. This sample's treatment or condition label indicates: live attenuated yellow fever vaccine strain. This material consisted of CD8+ T cells sorted from PBMCs, taken 10 days after the yellow fever booster vaccination. The source is a man younger than 35 who received the YFV17D yellow fever vaccine.

This rearrangement joins TRBV28 to TRBJ1-1, with 11 bases matching TRBD1. The CDR3 is made up of 12 amino acids. V lost 5 bases, J lost 10 bases, and 3 bases stayed unmatched. Germline V gene lookup returns CDR1 MDHEN and CDR2 SYDVKM. The DNA of the CDR3 is TGTGCCAGCAGTCCGGACAGGGGGCGAGCTTTCTTT. Its protein product is CASSPDRGRAFF.

The V gene is TRBV12-3 or TRBV12-4, the J gene TRBJ1-6, with D possibly being TRBD1 (5 bases). Trimming shortened V by 7 bases and J by 6 bases, and 13 bases separated the two germline ends. The CDR3 runs 14 residues. CDR3 sequence reads: CASTWGLTNSPLHF. For the CDR3, the DNA is TGTGCCAGCACCTGGGGACTAACTAATTCACCCCTCCACTTT.

The table lists this clonotype with a few counts. The chain joins TRBV24-1 to TRBJ2-7, with TRBD1 matching over 7 bases. The CDR3 loop spans 15 amino acids. The germline CDR1 and CDR2 sequences are KGHDR and SFDVKD. After removal of 4 bases from V and 6 bases from J, the junction contained 11 bases not matched to a gene. The CDR3 DNA reads TGTGCCACCAGTGACCTAGATACAGGGGACGGCGAGCAGTACGTC. The encoded protein is CATSDLDTGDGEQYV.

This sequence joins TRBV2 and TRBJ1-5; 9 bases are shared with TRBD1. Trimming at V came to 6 bases and at J to 2 bases, leaving 5 bases not matched to a gene. The CDR3 consists of 15 residues. Germline-derived CDR1 and CDR2 are SNHLY and FYNNEI. This CDR3 is CASRKTGGRNQPQHF. The DNA of the CDR3 is TGTGCCAGCAGGAAGACAGGGGGTCGCAATCAGCCCCAGCATTTT. The full variable domain, rest sourced from reference TRBV2 and TRBJ1-5, is EPEVTQTPSHQVTQMGQEVILRCVPISNHLYFYWYRQILGQKVEFLVSFYNNEISEKSEIFDDQFSVERPDGSNFTLKIRSTKLEDSAMYFCASRKTGGRNQPQHFGDGTRLSIL.

This clonotype has more than one count but fewer than ten. The gene calls are TRBV6-1 and TRBJ2-2, with D unresolved. The CDR3 is made up of 13 amino acids. The ends were cut back, 0 bases at V and 6 bases at J, with 5 bases in the middle. Germline loops: CDR1 MNHNS, CDR2 SASEGT. The CDR3 sequence is CASSEAGPGELFF. Here the CDR3 DNA reads TGTGCCAGCAGTGAAGCGGGCCCCGGGGAGCTGTTTTTT.

This rearrangement joins TRBV4-1 to TRBJ1-5; D not certain. V was pared by 6 bases and J by 6 bases, with 18 bases between. Germline CDR1 reads MGHRA; CDR2 reads YSYEKL. There are 15 residues in the CDR3. The CDR3 DNA follows: TGCGCCAGCAGTCCCCTGGTTCCTTCAGGTCAGCCCCAGCATTTT. Its translation is CASSPLVPSGQPQHF.

This clonotype was detected a few times. V usage is TRBV5-8 and J usage is TRBJ2-3; maybe TRBD2 (6 bases). Germline CDR1 SGHTS, CDR2 YDEGEE. Trimming cost V 4 bases and J 9 bases, with 9 bases left between them. The CDR3 length is 11 residues. CDR3: CASSVGGTQYF. Here the CDR3 DNA reads TGTGCCAGCAGCGTCGGGGGAACGCAGTATTTT.

The chain recombines TRBV27 with TRBJ2-7; D might be TRBD1 or TRBD2, each matching 5 bases. The V end lost 6 bases, the J end lost 4 bases, and 16 bases lay between the germline ends. Germline CDR1 MNHEY, CDR2 SMNVEV (reference sequence). This CDR3 spans 14 amino acids. CDR3 in amino acids: CASRPGLFGYEQYF. CDR3 bases: TGTGCCAGCAGGCCGGGGCTTTTCGGGTACGAGCAGTACTTC.

This clonotype was seen a few times. This chain uses TRBV4-1 with TRBJ2-7, with a possible D match to TRBD1 (5 bases). Germline V CDR1 and CDR2: MGHRA, YSYEKL. This CDR3 region has 14 residues. Deletions cut 0 bases from V and 4 bases from J, with 10 bases between. The CDR3, as DNA: TGCGCCAGCAGCCAAGAGTCGTCAGGGTACGAGCAGTACTTC. This encodes CASSQESSGYEQYF.

This clonotype was counted ten times or more. This chain joins TRBV20-1 and TRBJ1-1; D might be TRBD1 (6 bases). The germline CDR1 and CDR2 sequences are DFQATT and SNEGSKA (reference sequence). V was cut by 6 bases and J by 1 base, with 21 bases left in between. The CDR3 consists of 16 residues. This CDR3 is CSAKEGGSLPNTEAFF. The CDR3 DNA sequence: TGCAGTGCCAAGGAGGGGGGGTCTCTACCGAACACTGAAGCTTTCTTT.

The chain employs TRBV6-5 and TRBJ2-7, with TRBD1 matching 9 bases. The CDR3 contains 14 residues. V lost 2 bases to trimming and J lost 4 bases; unmatched junction nucleotides: 3. The germline V gene has CDR1 MNHEY and CDR2 SVGAGI. The CDR3 protein is CASSYGTGRYEQYF. The CDR3 nucleotides read TGTGCCAGCAGTTACGGGACAGGGAGATACGAGCAGTACTTC.

This clonotype has just a few counts. The genes are TRBV27 and TRBJ2-2, with D tentatively TRBD2 (5 bases). Per the germline V gene, CDR1 is MNHEY and CDR2 is SMNVEV (reference sequence). V dropped 1 base and J dropped 3 bases, with 6 bases sitting between them. This CDR3 has 14 amino acids. DNA for the CDR3: TGTGCCAGCAGTTTATACGGGGACACCGGGGAGCTGTTTTTT. Its protein product is CASSLYGDTGELFF.

The chain is built from TRBV11-1 and TRBJ2-6; D gene uncertain. CDR3 length: 16 residues. Trimming took off 5 bases at V and 0 bases at J, with 11 bases between the two ends. Germline V CDR1 and CDR2: SGHAT, FQDESV (reference sequence). The CDR3 DNA is TGTGCCAGCAGCCCGTCATCGAGCTCTGGGGCCAACGTCCTGACTTTC. Protein product: CASSPSSSSGANVLTF.